The clone carrying this T cell receptor (beta chain) was observed a handful of times. What it recognizes is unknown. The sample originates from a study of CD8+CD57+ T cells in acquired aplastic anemia. Background on the study: The sorted CD4+ and CD8+ cells yielded an average about 3.5 ug of DNA. Study observations and caveats: Shared by patients and controls, 25 to 35 CD8+ CDR3s were abundant in patients. Patients and controls were not found to differ significantly in CD8+ Simpson's diversity.

CDR3 length: 14 amino acids. Looked up from germline, CDR1 is SGHTS and CDR2 is YDEGEE. Losses at the gene ends were 0 bases for V and 8 bases for J; bases not matched to a gene: 0. Template material for TCR beta VDJ and CDR3 profiling consisted of genomic DNA. TCRdb fed the reads into MiXCR, producing one record per CDR3 protein. Among about 190,000 distinct CDR3 sequences listed, roughly half were seen once. The sample consisted of sorted CD4+, CD8+, or CD8+CD57+ T cells (not recorded which) from PBMCs. The receptor was isolated from a human donor in good health, serving as a control. The chain employs TRBV5-8 and TRBJ1-6; TRBD1 agrees at 9 bases. The CDR3, as DNA: TGTGCCAGCAGCTTGGACAGGGGGCATTCACCCCTCCACTTT. It specifies CASSLDRGHSPLHF.